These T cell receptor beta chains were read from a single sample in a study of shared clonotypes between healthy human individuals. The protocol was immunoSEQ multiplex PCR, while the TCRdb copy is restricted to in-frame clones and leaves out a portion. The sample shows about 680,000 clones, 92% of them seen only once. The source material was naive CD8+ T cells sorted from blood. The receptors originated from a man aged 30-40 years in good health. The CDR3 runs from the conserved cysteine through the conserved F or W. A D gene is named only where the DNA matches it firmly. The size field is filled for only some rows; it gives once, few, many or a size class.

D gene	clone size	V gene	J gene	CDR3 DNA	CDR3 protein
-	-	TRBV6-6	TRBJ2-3	TGTGCCAGCAGTTCCCATAGCACAGATACGCAGTATTTT	CASSSHSTDTQYF
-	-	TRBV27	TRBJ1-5	TGTGCCAGCAGCCATAGCAATCAGCCCCAGCATTTT	CASSHSNQPQHF
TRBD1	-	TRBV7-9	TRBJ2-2	TGTGCCAGCAGTCCCTCGCGACAGGGCCCCGGGGAGCTGTTTTTT	CASSPSRQGPGELFF
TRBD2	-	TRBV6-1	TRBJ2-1	TGTGCCAGCAGTGAAGTGGCGGGAGGATACAATGAGCAGTTCTTC	CASSEVAGGYNEQFF
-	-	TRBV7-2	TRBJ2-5	TGTGCCAGCAGCTCAACAAACCAGCAAGAGACCCAGTACTTC	CASSSTNQQETQYF
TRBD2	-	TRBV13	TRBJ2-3	TGTGCCAGCAGCGCCAGACTAGCGAGCACAGATACGCAGTATTTT	CASSARLASTDTQYF
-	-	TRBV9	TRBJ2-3	TGTGCCAGCAGCGCAGGACGGAGCACAGATACGCAGTATTTT	CASSAGRSTDTQYF
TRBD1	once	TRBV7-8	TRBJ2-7	TGTGCCAGCGAGACTGGCAGGACAGGGCCCTACGAGCAGTACTTC	CASETGRTGPYEQYF
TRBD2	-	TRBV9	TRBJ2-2	TGTGCCAGCAGCGGTAGCGGGAGAACCGGGGAGCTGTTTTTT	CASSGSGRTGELFF
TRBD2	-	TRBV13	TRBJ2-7	TGTGCCAGCAGCTACCGGGGACTAGCGGGAACCTACGAGCAGTACTTC	CASSYRGLAGTYEQYF
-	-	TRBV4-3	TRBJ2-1	TGCGCCAGCAGCCAAGAGTCAGGGAATTACCATGAGCAGTTCTTC	CASSQESGNYHEQFF
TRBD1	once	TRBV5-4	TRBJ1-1	TGTGCCAGCAGCTTTTTGACAGGGATAAACACTGAAGCTTTCTTT	CASSFLTGINTEAFF
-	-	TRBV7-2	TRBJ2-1	TGTGCCAGCAGCTTTCTCGGTAATGAGCAGTTCTTC	CASSFLGNEQFF
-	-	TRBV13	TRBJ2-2	TGTGCCAGCAGCCAGGGACTGCTCACCGGGGAGCTGTTTTTT	CASSQGLLTGELFF
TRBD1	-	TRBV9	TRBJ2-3	TGTGCCAGCAGCGCGCCGGGACAGGGGCCCAATACGCAGTATTTT	CASSAPGQGPNTQYF
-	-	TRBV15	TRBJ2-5	TGTGCCACCAGCAGTTACGAAGAGACCCAGTACTTC	CATSSYEETQYF
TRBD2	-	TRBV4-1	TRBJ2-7	TGCGCCAGCAGCCCCGTAGCGGGAGGGCCAGCCTACGAGCAGTACTTC	CASSPVAGGPAYEQYF
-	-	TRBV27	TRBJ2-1	TGTGCCAGCAGTTTAGCTAGTGGCTCCTACAATGAGCAGTTCTTC	CASSLASGSYNEQFF
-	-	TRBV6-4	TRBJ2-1	TGTGCCAGCAGTGACTCTACTAGTGGGTACAATGAGCAGTTCTTC	CASSDSTSGYNEQFF
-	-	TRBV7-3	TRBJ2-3	TGTGCCAGCAGCTTAGCTGGGGTCGCAGATACGCAGTATTTT	CASSLAGVADTQYF
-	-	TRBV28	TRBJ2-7	TGTGCCAGCAGTTTTGGGGGAAGGCAGAACGAGCAGTACTTC	CASSFGGRQNEQYF
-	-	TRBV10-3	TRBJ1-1	TGTGCCATCAGCACAGGGACGAGTAACACTGAAGCTTTCTTT	CAISTGTSNTEAFF
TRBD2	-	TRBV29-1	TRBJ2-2	TGCAGCGTCGCTAACCCTACTAGCGGGAGGGACACCGGGGAGCTGTTTTTT	CSVANPTSGRDTGELFF
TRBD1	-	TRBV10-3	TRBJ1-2	TGTGCCATCAGTGTCCGGGACAGGGTTTCTCATGGCTACACCTTC	CAISVRDRVSHGYTF
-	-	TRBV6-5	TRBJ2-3	TGTGCCAGCAGCGCATTCAGGGGAGATACGCAGTATTTT	CASSAFRGDTQYF
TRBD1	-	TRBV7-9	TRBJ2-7	TGTGCCAGCAGCCGCAAGGACAGGAGTCCCTACGAGCAGTACTTC	CASSRKDRSPYEQYF
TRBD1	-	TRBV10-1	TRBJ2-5	TGCGCCAGCAGCCCCGGGACAGGGTATCAAGAGACCCAGTACTTC	CASSPGTGYQETQYF
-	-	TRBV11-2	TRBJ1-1	TGTGCCAGCAGCTTGGGCAGGAACACTGAAGCTTTCTTT	CASSLGRNTEAFF
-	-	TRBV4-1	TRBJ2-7	TGCGCCAGCAGCCAAGAACCGGCGGCAGAGAGCTCCTACGAGCAGTACTTC	CASSQEPAAESSYEQYF
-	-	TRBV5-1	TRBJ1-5	TGCGCCAGCAGCTTGTTTACGGGAATTGGTCAGCCCCAGCATTTT	CASSLFTGIGQPQHF
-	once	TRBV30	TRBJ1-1	TGTGCCTGGAGTGTACCTCGTAACGAGAACACTGAAGCTTTCTTT	CAWSVPRNENTEAFF
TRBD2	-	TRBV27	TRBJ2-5	TGTGCCAGCAGTCAACGCCCGGGACTAGCTACCGAGACCCAGTACTTC	CASSQRPGLATETQYF
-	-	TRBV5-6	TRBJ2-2	TGTGCCAGCAGCCGCTGGATCGGGGAGCTGTTTTTT	CASSRWIGELFF
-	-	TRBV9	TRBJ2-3	TGTGCCAGCAGCGCGCGGGCAGCCACCACAGATACGCAGTATTTT	CASSARAATTDTQYF
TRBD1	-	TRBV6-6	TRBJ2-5	TGTGCCAGCAGTTCACCTCGGACAGGGGGACCCGAGACCCAGTACTTC	CASSSPRTGGPETQYF
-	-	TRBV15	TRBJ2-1	TGTGCCACCAGCGGTAGGGGGGTTGGCAATGAGCAGTTCTTC	CATSGRGVGNEQFF
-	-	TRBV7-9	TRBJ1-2	TGTGCCAGCAGCTTAGCAGGGTTCGATGGCTACACCTTC	CASSLAGFDGYTF
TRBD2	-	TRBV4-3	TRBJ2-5	TGCGCCAGCAGCCAAGGGGGAGGGGCAGGGAACCAAGAGACCCAGTACTTC	CASSQGGGAGNQETQYF
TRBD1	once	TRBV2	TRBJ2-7	TGTGCCAGCAGTGAAGCGGGACAGAGAAACCTTTACTCCTACGAGCAGTACTTC	CASSEAGQRNLYSYEQYF
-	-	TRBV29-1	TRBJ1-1	TGCAGCGTTCAGGGGAGGGAAACTGAAGCTTTCTTT	CSVQGRETEAFF
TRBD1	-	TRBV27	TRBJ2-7	TGTGCCAGCAGTTTATTTCGGACAGGGCGACTTTCGAACGAGCAGTACTTC	CASSLFRTGRLSNEQYF
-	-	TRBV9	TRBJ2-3	TGTGCCAGCAGCCCCGCAGGGATCACAGATACGCAGTATTTT	CASSPAGITDTQYF
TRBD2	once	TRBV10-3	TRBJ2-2	TGTGCCATCAGTGACCCTAGCCCGGGACTAGCGGGAGGATATTCGAACACCGGGGAGCTGTTTTTT	CAISDPSPGLAGGYSNTGELFF
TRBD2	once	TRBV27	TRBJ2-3	TGTGCCAGCAGTCCCAGACTAGCGGGAAGAACAGATACGCAGTATTTT	CASSPRLAGRTDTQYF
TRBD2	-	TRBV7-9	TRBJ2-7	TGTGCCAGCAGCCCCCCCCGGACTAGCGGGGACGAGCAGTACTTC	CASSPPRTSGDEQYF
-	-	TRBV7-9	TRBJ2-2	TGTGCCAGCAGCTTAGCACAGGGCGGGAACACCGGGGAGCTGTTTTTT	CASSLAQGGNTGELFF
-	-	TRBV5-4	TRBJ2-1	TGTGCCAGCAGCTTTACTGGGAATGAGCAGTTCTTC	CASSFTGNEQFF
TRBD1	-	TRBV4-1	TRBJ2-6	TGCGCCAGCAGCGGAGACAGGGAAGATCTGGCTGGGGCCAACGTCCTGACTTTC	CASSGDREDLAGANVLTF